Presented here are 26 T cell receptor beta chains from one specimen sequenced in a study of T cells expressing NK-cell markers. TCRdb re-called the 5' RACE reads and shows each CDR3 protein once, DNA omitted. The sample has some 600,000 distinct CDR3 sequences. The source material was blood T cells: a sorted CD56 or NKG2C T cell subset, CD4+ or CD8+ T cells, or bulk PBMC T cells (not recorded which). These receptors were obtained from a man aged 18-30 years in good health.

This chain joins TRBV12-5 and TRBJ1-5; TCRdb picks TRBD1, but there is no DNA to check that call. CDR3 length: 15 residues. Germline V gene data show CDR1 as LGHNT and CDR2 as FRNRAP. The CDR3: CASGTGGDGNQPQHF. Full variable domain (missing parts from reference TRBV12-5 and TRBJ1-5): DARVTQTPRHKVTEMGQEVTMRCQPILGHNTVFWYRQTMMQGLELLAYFRNRAPLDDSGMPKDRFSAEMPDATLATLKIQPSEPRDSAVYFCASGTGGDGNQPQHFGDGTRLSIL.

CDR3 in amino acids: CASAPLAEASTDTQYF. This chain uses TRBV6-1 with TRBJ2-3; TCRdb's assignment of TRBD2 cannot be checked, as there is no DNA. This CDR3 has 16 residues. Looked up from germline, CDR1 is MNHNS and CDR2 is SASEGT.

The rearrangement joins TRBV7-9 to TRBJ1-5; TCRdb names TRBD1, which stays unverified in the absence of DNA. This CDR3 spans 15 amino acids. Germline CDR1 and CDR2: SEHNR and FQNEAQ (reference sequence). CDR3 loop: CASSLGTGENQPQHF.

V usage is TRBV6-5 and J usage is TRBJ1-5. The CDR3 sequence is 14 residues long. Germline CDR1 reads MNHEY; CDR2 reads SVGAGI. The CDR3 loop reads CASSYRGGNQPQHF.

The chain combines TRBV27 with TRBJ1-2; the TCRdb D gene call, TRBD1, has no DNA to confirm it. CDR1 and CDR2 from the germline V gene are MNHEY and SMNVEV (reference sequence). This CDR3 is 13 amino acids long. The CDR3 loop reads CASSPGRIYGYTF.

The chain uses TRBV28 and TRBJ2-2; with no DNA, the TCRdb D assignment of TRBD1 cannot be verified. CDR1 and CDR2 (germline): MDHEN, SYDVKM. CDR3 length: 15 amino acids. This CDR3 reads CASSPPVGGGGELFF.

The CDR3 loop is CASSSSGGGQTSFAATQYF. V usage is TRBV11-2 and J usage is TRBJ2-5; the TCRdb D gene call, TRBD1, has no DNA to confirm it. The CDR3 covers 19 residues. Germline values: CDR1 SGHAT, CDR2 FQNNGV.

The V gene is TRBV4-3, the J gene TRBJ1-1; TCRdb outputs TRBD1, but without DNA this stays unchecked. Germline CDR1 and CDR2: LGHNA and YSLEER. CDR3 length: 15 residues. The CDR3 loop is CASSQANRGGTEAFF.

V and J are TRBV5-1 and TRBJ2-1; lacking DNA, the TRBD1 call made by TCRdb goes unchecked. The germline V gene has CDR1 SGHRS and CDR2 YFSETQ. The CDR3 covers 18 residues. CDR3 in amino acids: CASSFRQGPDSSYNEQFF.

This rearrangement joins TRBV6-5 to TRBJ1-5; TCRdb designates TRBD1, a call that cannot be tested without DNA. The CDR3 loop spans 17 amino acids. Germline V lookup: CDR1 MNHEY, CDR2 SVGAGI. CDR3 protein: CASSYSIGERGGQPQHF.

The J gene is TRBJ2-1, the V gene TRBV9; the D call of TRBD2 rests on TCRdb alone, since no DNA is present to check it. Germline V gene lookup returns CDR1 SGDLS and CDR2 YYNGEE. The CDR3 runs 12 residues. The CDR3 region is CASSVSPSEQFF.

The V and J genes are TRBV7-9 and TRBJ2-1; absent DNA, TCRdb's TRBD1 call cannot be checked. This CDR3 is 16 amino acids long. Germline V gene data show CDR1 as SEHNR and CDR2 as FQNEAQ (reference sequence). Here the CDR3 reads CASSTTGTFLLNEQFF.

The chain combines TRBV29-1 with TRBJ1-1. This CDR3 has 15 residues. Germline CDR1 and CDR2: SQVTM and ANQGSEA. The CDR3 region is CSVDLGREGGPEAFF.

The rearrangement uses TRBV6-5 and TRBJ2-5; TCRdb's assignment of TRBD1 cannot be checked, as there is no DNA. The germline V gene has CDR1 MNHEY and CDR2 SVGAGI. The CDR3 has 15 amino acids. The CDR3 region is CASSYATGGFEAQYF.

This sequence joins TRBV12-3 or TRBV12-4 and TRBJ1-5; TCRdb selects TRBD1, and the lack of DNA leaves this call unchecked. The length of the CDR3 is 15 residues. This chain's CDR3 is CASSWARTSNQPQHF.

CDR3 in amino acids: CSANPDLAGDNEQFF. The gene calls are TRBV20-1 and TRBJ2-1; TCRdb names TRBD2, which stays unverified in the absence of DNA. Germline V gives CDR1 DFQATT, CDR2 SNEGSKA (reference sequence). CDR3 size: 15 residues.

The chain couples TRBV20-1 to TRBJ1-4; as DNA is missing, the TRBD1 call by TCRdb cannot be tested. Germline assignment: CDR1 DFQATT and CDR2 SNEGSKA (reference sequence). This CDR3 is built from 14 residues. This chain's CDR3 is CSAPVGGEDEKLFF.

The chain is built from TRBV4-2 and TRBJ1-1; the TCRdb call, TRBD1, lacks DNA for checking. The CDR3 sequence is 15 residues long. From germline, CDR1 is LGHNA and CDR2 YNFKEQ. The CDR3 sequence is CASSRRAGLNTEAFF.

The genes are TRBV12-3 or TRBV12-4 and TRBJ2-2; TCRdb gives TRBD1 as the D gene, but with no DNA this cannot be confirmed. This CDR3 contains 15 residues. CDR3 residues: CASRQGTVVSGELFF.

This chain uses TRBV5-1 with TRBJ2-6; TCRdb gives TRBD1 as the D gene, but with no DNA this cannot be confirmed. CDR1 is SGHRS and CDR2 is YFSETQ in the germline V gene. This CDR3 spans 17 amino acids. Here the CDR3 reads CASSLGRGREGANVLTF.

The chain is built from TRBV28 and TRBJ1-5; TCRdb proposes TRBD1, but this gene call is untestable without DNA. Per the germline V gene, CDR1 is MDHEN and CDR2 is SYDVKM. This CDR3 comprises 15 residues. The CDR3 loop reads CASSPRGMGNQPQHF.

The genes are TRBV5-1 and TRBJ2-1. Germline CDR1 is SGHRS and CDR2 is YFSETQ. CDR3 length: 15 residues. The chain's CDR3 is CASSLTGGAYNEQFF.

This rearrangement joins TRBV4-2 to TRBJ2-5. This CDR3 comprises 16 residues. Germline V gene data show CDR1 as LGHNA and CDR2 as YNFKEQ. CDR3 sequence: CASSQDQGLDQETQYF.

The chain recombines TRBV5-1 with TRBJ1-1; TCRdb proposes TRBD1, but this gene call is untestable without DNA. CDR3 length: 15 residues. CDR1 is SGHRS and CDR2 is YFSETQ in the germline V gene. This chain's CDR3 is CASSLGTGGGTEAFF.

The V and J genes are TRBV5-1 and TRBJ2-1; TCRdb's D call of TRBD1 is untestable without DNA. This CDR3 spans 13 amino acids. CDR1 SGHRS and CDR2 YFSETQ come from the germline V gene. The CDR3 loop reads CASPLGVYNEQFF.

The chain combines TRBV3-1 with TRBJ2-1; TCRdb calls TRBD2, which cannot be checked without DNA. The CDR3 is 16 residues long. Germline V gives CDR1 LGHDT, CDR2 YNNKEL (reference sequence). CDR3 residues: CASSQDLAGGDNEQFF.